One sample yielded the 14 T cell receptor beta chains listed below, sequenced in a study of blood T cell repertoires in COVID-19. Some clones are missing from TCRdb's copy, which holds only in-frame ones; the method was immunoSEQ multiplex PCR. In the table there are over 150,000 clones, approximately 87% of which are singletons. The sequencing sample was made of peripheral blood. The receptors come from a man aged 70-80 years with active or convalescent COVID-19.

The gene calls are TRBV27 and TRBJ2-3; TRBD2 agrees at 12 bases. CDR3 length: 20 amino acids. The J segment lost 5 bases and the V segment lost 3 bases, leaving 18 bases of the junction unmatched. The germline CDR1 and CDR2 sequences are MNHEY and SMNVEV (reference sequence). DNA of the CDR3: TGTGCCAGCAGTTTGTTTTCTAGCGGGAGGGCCCGGGCCCCCCAAGATACGCAGTATTTT. This translates into CASSLFSSGRARAPQDTQYF.

This clone was observed a handful of times. V and J are TRBV19 and TRBJ1-3; D is uncertain. The CDR3 totals 15 residues. The germline V and J ends were trimmed by 1 base and 0 bases, with 7 bases remaining between them. CDR1 and CDR2 from the germline V gene are LNHDA and SQIVND (reference sequence). CDR3 coding DNA: TGTGCCAGTAGTATAGTTCGGAGCTCTGGAAACACCATATATTTT. Translation: CASSIVRSSGNTIYF. The full variable domain, rest sourced from reference TRBV19 and TRBJ1-3, is DGGITQSPKYLFRKEGQNVTLSCEQNLNHDAMYWYRQDPGQGLRLIYYSQIVNDFQKGDIAEGYSVSREKKESFPLTVTSAQKNPTAFYLCASSIVRSSGNTIYFGEGSWLTVV.

The chain recombines TRBV7-8 with TRBJ2-1; D perhaps matches TRBD2 (6 bases). The germline V gene encodes CDR1 SGHVS and CDR2 FQNEAQ. Trimming shortened V by 2 bases and J by 6 bases, and 14 bases separated the two germline ends. The CDR3 is made up of 15 amino acids. The CDR3 region is CASSLSPGLINEQFF. Here the CDR3 DNA reads TGTGCCAGCAGCTTATCACCGGGACTGATCAATGAGCAGTTCTTC.

This chain connects TRBV3-1 (or the pseudogene TRBV3-2) to TRBJ2-7, with TRBD2 matching 7 bases. CDR3 length equals 16 residues. In germline, CDR1 is LGHDT, CDR2 YNNKEL (reference sequence). V dropped 5 bases and J dropped 6; count of bases not matched to a gene: 16. The CDR3 protein is CASSIAGALVSVEQYF. As DNA, the CDR3 is TGTGCCAGCAGCATCGCGGGAGCCTTGGTTTCTGTCGAGCAGTACTTC.

This sequence joins TRBV21-1 and TRBJ2-1; no check of the table's D call, TRBD1, against the DNA was made. TRBV21-1 is assigned pseudogene status. The CDR3 is 17 amino acids. CDR3 nucleotide sequence: TGTGCCAGCAGCAAAGCGCTCGCCAGGGTCACCTACAATGAGCAGTTCTTC. Protein product: CASSKALARVTYNEQFF.

The chain has TRBV6-1 and TRBJ2-1; no definite D call. Trimming left V 5 bases short and J 7 bases short, with 9 bases between. The CDR3 covers 12 residues. CDR1 MNHNS and CDR2 SASEGT come from the germline V gene. The CDR3 coding sequence is TGTGCCAGCAGTCCCCTGAGAAATGAGCAGTTCTTC. Translation gives CASSPLRNEQFF.

CDR3 sequence reads: CASSPRDRGYSNQPQHF. CDR3 in DNA: TGTGCCAGCAGTCCCCGGGACAGGGGATATAGCAATCAGCCCCAGCATTTT. The chain uses TRBV27 and TRBJ1-5; 10 nucleotides match TRBD1. Germline V gene lookup returns CDR1 MNHEY and CDR2 SMNVEV (reference sequence). There are 17 residues in the CDR3. Trimming cost V 5 bases and J 0 bases; bases outside gene matches: 7.

This clone was recorded at least ten times. V is TRBV6-1 and J is TRBJ1-2; 9 bases match TRBD1. Germline lookup yields CDR1 MNHNS and CDR2 SASEGT. This CDR3 spans 15 amino acids. Trimming at V came to 2 bases and at J to 4 bases, leaving 5 bases not matched to a gene. The CDR3 is CASSETGGATYGYTF. The CDR3 nucleotides read TGTGCCAGCAGTGAAACAGGGGGCGCGACCTATGGCTACACCTTC.

The gene calls are TRBV19 and TRBJ1-6, with unresolved D. CDR1 is LNHDA, CDR2 SQIVND, per germline (reference sequence). V was shortened by 4 bases and J by 7 bases, with 8 bases between the two germline ends. This CDR3 region has 13 residues. The CDR3 protein is CASSTRGNSPLHF. The CDR3 DNA reads as TGTGCCAGTAGTACCCGGGGAAATTCACCCCTCCACTTT.

This clone has only one observation. This chain uses TRBV5-4 with TRBJ2-3; D unresolved. The CDR3 contains 13 residues. Trimming shortened V by 2 bases and J by 0 bases, and 4 bases separated the two germline ends. The germline V gene has CDR1 SGHNT and CDR2 YYREEE (reference sequence). The chain's CDR3 is CASSFRSTDTQYF. As DNA, the CDR3 is TGTGCCAGCAGCTTCCGTAGCACAGATACGCAGTATTTT.

V and J are TRBV2 and TRBJ1-5, with D possibly matching TRBD1 (5 bases). The V gene's germline CDR1 is SNHLY and CDR2 FYNNEI. The CDR3 loop spans 16 amino acids. V was pared by 0 bases and J by 4 bases, with 13 bases between. CDR3 residues: CASSEALRQGNQPQHF. The CDR3 DNA reads TGTGCCAGCAGTGAAGCGCTAAGGCAGGGAAATCAGCCCCAGCATTTT.

This sequence joins TRBV3-1 (or the pseudogene TRBV3-2) and TRBJ2-3; 7 bases agree with TRBD2. The CDR3 contains 17 residues. J gave up 6 bases and V 4 bases, and 16 bases lay outside the gene matches. Germline V gene sequence: CDR1 LGHDT, CDR2 YNNKEL (reference sequence). CDR3 region: CASSPKLGGGERDTQYF. The CDR3 bases are TGTGCCAGCAGCCCCAAGCTGGGGGGGGGAGAAAGGGATACGCAGTATTTT.

CDR3 coding DNA: TGTGCCAGCAGCTCGAATCAGCCCCAGCATTTT. The encoded protein is CASSSNQPQHF. The chain is built from TRBV5-6 and TRBJ1-5; D is ambiguous. This CDR3 contains 11 residues. CDR1 and CDR2 (germline): SGHDT, YYEEEE. Trimming took off 3 bases at V and 4 bases at J, with 2 bases between the two ends.

This chain connects TRBV5-1 to TRBJ1-1; D might be TRBD1 (5 bases). Germline V CDR1 and CDR2: SGHRS, YFSETQ. The CDR3 is 14 amino acids. Trimming took off 4 bases at V and 4 bases at J, with 14 bases between the two ends. CDR3 in DNA: TGCGCCAGCAGCGTGGTCAGCGGGGCCACTGAAGCTTTCTTT. Translating it yields CASSVVSGATEAFF.